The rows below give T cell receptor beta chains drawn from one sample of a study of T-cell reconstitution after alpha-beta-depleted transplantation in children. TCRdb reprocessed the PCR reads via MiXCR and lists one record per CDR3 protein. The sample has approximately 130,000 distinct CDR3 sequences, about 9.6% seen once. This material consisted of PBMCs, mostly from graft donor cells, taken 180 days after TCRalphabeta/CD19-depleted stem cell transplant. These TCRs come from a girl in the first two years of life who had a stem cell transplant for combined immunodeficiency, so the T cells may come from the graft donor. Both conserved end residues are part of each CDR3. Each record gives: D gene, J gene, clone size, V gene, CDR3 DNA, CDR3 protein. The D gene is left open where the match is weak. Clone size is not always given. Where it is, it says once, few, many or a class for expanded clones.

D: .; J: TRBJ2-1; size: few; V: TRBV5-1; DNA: TGCGCCAGCAGCTTGGTGTGGGGGAACAATGAGCAGTTCTTC; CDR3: CASSLVWGNNEQFF
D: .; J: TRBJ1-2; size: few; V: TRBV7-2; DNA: TGTGCCAGCAGCTTAGCCAGGTCCTATGGCTACACCTTC; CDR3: CASSLARSYGYTF
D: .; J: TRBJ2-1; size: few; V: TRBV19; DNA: TGTGCCAGTAGTCCGAAGAGCTACAATGAGCAGTTCTTC; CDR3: CASSPKSYNEQFF
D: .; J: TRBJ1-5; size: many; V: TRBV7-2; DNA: TGTGCCAGCAGCTTAAACGGGGCCCAGCCCCAGCATTTT; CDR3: CASSLNGAQPQHF
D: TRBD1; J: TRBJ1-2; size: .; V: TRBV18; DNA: TGTGCCAGCTCACCCCTGGACAGGGCCTATGGCTACACCTTC; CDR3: CASSPLDRAYGYTF
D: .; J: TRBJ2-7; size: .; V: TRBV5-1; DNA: TGCGCCAGCAGCTTGTATACGGATCACTACGAGCAGTACTTC; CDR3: CASSLYTDHYEQYF
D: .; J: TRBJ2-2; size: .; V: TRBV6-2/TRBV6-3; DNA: TGTGCCAGCAGTCGGTCAGACAGGCCTCCGAACACCGGGGAGCTGTTTTTT; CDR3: CASSRSDRPPNTGELFF
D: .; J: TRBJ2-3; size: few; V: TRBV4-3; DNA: TGCGCCAGCAGCCAAGATCGCCCCGCTGGGGGCACAGATACGCAGTATTTT; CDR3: CASSQDRPAGGTDTQYF
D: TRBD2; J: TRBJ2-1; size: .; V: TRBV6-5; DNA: TGTGCCAGCAGTTACTCATTGCTAGCGGGAGGGGACTATGTCAATGAGCAGTTCTTC; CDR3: CASSYSLLAGGDYVNEQFF
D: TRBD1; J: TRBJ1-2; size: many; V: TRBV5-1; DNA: TGCGCCAGCAGCTTCGCCGGGACAGGGGCGCAGGATGGCTACACCTTC; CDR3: CASSFAGTGAQDGYTF
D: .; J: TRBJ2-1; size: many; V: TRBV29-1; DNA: TGCAGCGTTGAGGGAGCGGGCTGGGCTCATGAGCAGTTCTTC; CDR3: CSVEGAGWAHEQFF
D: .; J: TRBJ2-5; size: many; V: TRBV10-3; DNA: TGTGCCATCAGTGAGTCGTTCAGGTTGGAGACCCAGTACTTC; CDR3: CAISESFRLETQYF
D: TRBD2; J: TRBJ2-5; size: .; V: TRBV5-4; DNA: TGTGCCAGCAGCAAAGGACTAGCGGGAGTGGATGAGACCCAGTACTTC; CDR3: CASSKGLAGVDETQYF
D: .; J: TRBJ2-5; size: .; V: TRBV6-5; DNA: TGTGCCAGCAGTTACGGCGGGAAGGGTGGCGAGACCCAGTACTTC; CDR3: CASSYGGKGGETQYF
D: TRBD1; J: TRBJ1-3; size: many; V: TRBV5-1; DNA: TGCGCCAGCAGCCCGGGACAGAGGCCTGGAAACACCATATATTTT; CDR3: CASSPGQRPGNTIYF
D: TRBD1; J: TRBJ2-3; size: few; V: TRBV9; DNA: TGTGCCAGCAGCGTTGGGGGACAGGTAACAGATACGCAGTATTTT; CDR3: CASSVGGQVTDTQYF
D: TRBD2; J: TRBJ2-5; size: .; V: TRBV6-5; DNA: TGTGCCAGCAGTTACCGCGGGGGGACGAAAGAGACCCAGTACTTC; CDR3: CASSYRGGTKETQYF
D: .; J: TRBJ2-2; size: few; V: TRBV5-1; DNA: TGCGCCAGCAGCTTTTACGGGCCGACAGCCGGGGAGCTGTTTTTT; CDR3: CASSFYGPTAGELFF
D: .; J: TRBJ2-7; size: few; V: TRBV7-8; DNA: TGTGCCAGCAGCCCAAAGAGGGTGCACTCCTACGAGCAGTACTTC; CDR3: CASSPKRVHSYEQYF
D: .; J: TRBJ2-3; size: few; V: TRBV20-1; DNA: TGCAGTGTCACCTTCGCAGATACGCAGTATTTT; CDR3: CSVTFADTQYF
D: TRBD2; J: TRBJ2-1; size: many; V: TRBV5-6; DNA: TGTGCCAGCAGCTTGGCGGGTGGACTAGCGGGAGGGCAGGAGTTCTTC; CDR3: CASSLAGGLAGGQEFF
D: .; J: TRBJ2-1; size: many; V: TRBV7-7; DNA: TGTGCTAGCAGTCTTGACCTCTACAATGAGCAGTTCTTC; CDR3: CASSLDLYNEQFF
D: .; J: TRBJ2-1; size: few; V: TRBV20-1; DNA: TGCAGTGCTAGCCCTGGACTGCCCACCTACAATGAGCAGTTCTTC; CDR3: CSASPGLPTYNEQFF
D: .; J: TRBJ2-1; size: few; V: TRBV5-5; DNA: TGTGCCAGCAGGCAAGCGGCCAGGGTTCGTAGCAATGAGCAGTTCTTC; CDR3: CASRQAARVRSNEQFF
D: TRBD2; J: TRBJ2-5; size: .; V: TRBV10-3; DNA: TGTGCCATCAGTGAAATGGGGGGGAAAGAGACCCAGTACTTC; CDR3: CAISEMGGKETQYF
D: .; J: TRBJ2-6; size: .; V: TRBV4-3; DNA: TGCGCCAGCAGCCAAAGGCACAGTCTTTACTCTGGGGCCAACGTCCTGACTTTC; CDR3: CASSQRHSLYSGANVLTF
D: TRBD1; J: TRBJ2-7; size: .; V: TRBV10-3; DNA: TGTGCCATCAGTGAGTCCCCGGGACAGAGAGACTACGAGCAGTACTTC; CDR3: CAISESPGQRDYEQYF
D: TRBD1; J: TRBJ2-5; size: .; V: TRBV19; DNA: TGTGCCAGTAAGGTAGGGGGCAACCAAGAGACCCAGTACTTC; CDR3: CASKVGGNQETQYF
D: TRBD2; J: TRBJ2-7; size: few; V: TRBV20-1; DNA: TGCAGTGCTAGAGAACTAGCGGGGGTAACCTACGAGCAGTACTTC; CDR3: CSARELAGVTYEQYF
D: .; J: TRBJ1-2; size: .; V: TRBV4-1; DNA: TGCGCCAGCAGCCAAGACAGGGGTGCCACTAACTATGGCTACACCTTC; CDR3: CASSQDRGATNYGYTF
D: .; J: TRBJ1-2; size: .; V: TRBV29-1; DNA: TGCAGCGTTGAGCTGGTCTATGGCTACACCTTC; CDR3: CSVELVYGYTF
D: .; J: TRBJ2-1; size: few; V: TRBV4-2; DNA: TGTGCCAGCAGCCAAGCCCCCGGCAATGAGCAGTTCTTC; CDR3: CASSQAPGNEQFF
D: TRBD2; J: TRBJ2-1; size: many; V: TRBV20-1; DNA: TGCAGTGCCACTAGCGGGAGGGCCATAAATGAGCAGTTCTTC; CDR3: CSATSGRAINEQFF
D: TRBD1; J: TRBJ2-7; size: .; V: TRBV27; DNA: TGTGCCAGCAGTCCGGCGGCGGGACAGGGGGCTTACGAGCAGTACTTC; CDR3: CASSPAAGQGAYEQYF
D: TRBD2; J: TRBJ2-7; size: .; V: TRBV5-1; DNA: TGCGCCAGCAGCGTACCGGGGGGGATTTACGAGCAGTACTTC; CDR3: CASSVPGGIYEQYF
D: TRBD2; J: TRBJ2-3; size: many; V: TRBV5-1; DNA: TGCGCCAGCAGCTCCATCCTAGCGGGAGTTAGCACAGATACGCAGTATTTT; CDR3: CASSSILAGVSTDTQYF